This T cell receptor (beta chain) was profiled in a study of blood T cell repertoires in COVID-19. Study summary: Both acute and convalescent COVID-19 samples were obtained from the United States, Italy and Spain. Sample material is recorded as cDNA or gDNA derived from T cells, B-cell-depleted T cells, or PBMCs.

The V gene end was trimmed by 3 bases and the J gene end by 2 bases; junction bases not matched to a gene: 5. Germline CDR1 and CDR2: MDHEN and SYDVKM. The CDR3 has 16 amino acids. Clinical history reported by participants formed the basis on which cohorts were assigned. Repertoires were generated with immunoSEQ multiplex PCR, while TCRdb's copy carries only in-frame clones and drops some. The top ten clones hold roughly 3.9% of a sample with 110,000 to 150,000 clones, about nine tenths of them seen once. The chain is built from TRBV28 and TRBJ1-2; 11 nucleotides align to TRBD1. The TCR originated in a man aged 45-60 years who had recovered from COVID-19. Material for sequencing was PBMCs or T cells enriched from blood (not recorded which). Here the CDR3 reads CASSFGTGGINYGYTF. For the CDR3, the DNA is TGTGCCAGCAGTTTTGGGACAGGGGGAATCAACTATGGCTACACCTTC.